Shown below are 13 T cell receptor beta chains from a single sample sequenced in a study of T cells expressing NK-cell markers. For each CDR3 protein, TCRdb gives one entry from its re-call of the 5' RACE reads, without DNA. The sample yields under 500,000 distinct CDR3 sequences, of which the top ten take up approximately 7%. Sequencing input: blood T cells: a sorted CD56 or NKG2C T cell subset, CD4+ or CD8+ T cells, or bulk PBMC T cells (not recorded which). These receptor sequences come from a woman aged 18-69 years in good health.

The chain is built from TRBV5-6 and TRBJ2-2. From germline, CDR1 is SGHDT and CDR2 YYEEEE. The length of the CDR3 is 14 residues. CDR3 sequence reads: CASSLIKNTGELFF.

The chain joins TRBV7-6 to TRBJ2-3; as DNA is missing, the TRBD1 call by TCRdb cannot be tested. In germline, CDR1 is SGHVS, CDR2 FNYEAQ. The CDR3 extends over 13 amino acids. This chain's CDR3 is CASSPAGVDTQYF.

The chain couples TRBV27 to TRBJ1-2; lacking DNA, the TRBD1 call made by TCRdb goes unchecked. CDR1 and CDR2 (germline): MNHEY, SMNVEV (reference sequence). The CDR3 loop spans 15 amino acids. CDR3 region: CASSRGTGGSGGYTF.

This chain uses TRBV29-1 with TRBJ2-2. This CDR3 has 12 amino acids. Germline CDR1 SQVTM, CDR2 ANQGSEA. The CDR3 here is CSVLGWPGELFF.

The chain employs TRBV29-1 and TRBJ2-7; the D call of TRBD1 rests on TCRdb alone, since no DNA is present to check it. The CDR3 length is 12 residues. Germline CDR1 is SQVTM and CDR2 is ANQGSEA. The CDR3 region is CSVEEQANEQYF.

This sequence joins TRBV30 and TRBJ1-4. Germline CDR1 is GTSNPN and CDR2 is SVGIG (reference sequence). The CDR3 covers 11 residues. Here the CDR3 reads CAWSVDEKLFF.

The chain employs TRBV7-3 and TRBJ2-3; the TRBD2 assignment by TCRdb is unverifiable without DNA. Looked up from germline, CDR1 is SGHTA and CDR2 is FQGTGA. The CDR3 runs to 16 residues. The CDR3 is CASSLGGGSRTDTQYF.

The chain carries TRBV5-1 and TRBJ2-2; TCRdb selects TRBD1, and the lack of DNA leaves this call unchecked. Germline V gene lookup returns CDR1 SGHRS and CDR2 YFSETQ. CDR3 length: 15 amino acids. The CDR3 region is CASKSTGEWTGELFF. The full variable domain, in which reference TRBV5-1 and TRBJ2-2 provide the parts outside the CDR3, is KAGVTQTPRYLIKTRGQQVTLSCSPISGHRSVSWYQQTPGQGLQFLFEYFSETQRNKGNFPGRFSGRQFSNSRSEMNVSTLELGDSALYLCASKSTGEWTGELFFGEGSRLTVL.

This chain links TRBV18 with TRBJ2-2; TCRdb proposes TRBD2, but this gene call is untestable without DNA. From germline, CDR1 is KGHSH and CDR2 LQKENI. CDR3 length equals 16 residues. CDR3 sequence: CASSATRKSNTGELFF.

The CDR3 region is CASSEEASGTNKQETQYF. This rearrangement joins TRBV6-1 to TRBJ2-5; TCRdb names TRBD2, which stays unverified in the absence of DNA. Per germline, CDR1 MNHNS and CDR2 SASEGT. The CDR3 sequence is 18 residues long.

The CDR3 sequence is CASSPRDRPNTEAFF. V gene TRBV6-1 combines with J gene TRBJ1-1; TCRdb gives TRBD1 as the D gene, but with no DNA this cannot be confirmed. This CDR3 has 15 amino acids. Germline V lookup: CDR1 MNHNS, CDR2 SASEGT.

V usage is TRBV30 and J usage is TRBJ2-5; TCRdb picks TRBD1, but there is no DNA to check that call. Germline CDR1 and CDR2: GTSNPN and SVGIG (reference sequence). This CDR3 has 13 amino acids. CDR3 residues: CAWSPSGGETQYF.

The chain joins TRBV20-1 to TRBJ1-2. Germline CDR1 reads DFQATT; CDR2 reads SNEGSKA (reference sequence). CDR3 length equals 13 residues. The chain's CDR3 is CSASGIDIGGYTF.